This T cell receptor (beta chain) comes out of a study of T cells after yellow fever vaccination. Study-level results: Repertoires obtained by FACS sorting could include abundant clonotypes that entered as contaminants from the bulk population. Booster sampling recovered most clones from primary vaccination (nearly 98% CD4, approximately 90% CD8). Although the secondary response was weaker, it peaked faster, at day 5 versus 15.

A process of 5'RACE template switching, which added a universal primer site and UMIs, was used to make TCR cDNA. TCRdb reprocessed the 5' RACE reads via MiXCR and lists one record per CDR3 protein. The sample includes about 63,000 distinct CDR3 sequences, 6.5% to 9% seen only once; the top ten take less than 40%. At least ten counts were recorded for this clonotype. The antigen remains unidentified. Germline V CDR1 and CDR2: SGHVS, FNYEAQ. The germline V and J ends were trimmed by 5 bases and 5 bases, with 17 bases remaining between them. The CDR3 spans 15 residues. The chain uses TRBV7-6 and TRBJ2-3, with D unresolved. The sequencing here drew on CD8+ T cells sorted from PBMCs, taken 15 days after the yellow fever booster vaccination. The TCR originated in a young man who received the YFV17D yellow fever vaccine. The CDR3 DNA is TGTGCCAGCAGCCTCGGACGACCTCTTTTAGATACGCAGTATTTT. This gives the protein CASSLGRPLLDTQYF.